This TCR beta chain is from a study of T cells in Graves' hyperthyroidism and ophthalmopathy. With a duration under 2 months, the hyperthyroidism was newly diagnosed in patients aged 18 to 65. TCR beta CDR3 region amplification was performed from RNA transcripts. With the HTBI primer set, the TCR CDR3 went through a first round of RT-PCR. TCRdb passed the multiplex PCR reads through MiXCR, listing each CDR3 protein once. The table has roughly 720,000 distinct CDR3 sequences, approximately 15% seen once. The TCR comes from a man aged 50 to 60 with Graves' hyperthyroidism. The sequenced sample was blood.

In DNA, the CDR3 is TGCAGTGCTAGTTTAGCGGACTCCTACGAGCAGTACTTC. This translates into CSASLADSYEQYF. The V call is TRBV20-1, the J call TRBJ2-7; possibly TRBD2 for D (6 bases). The germline V and J ends were trimmed by 3 bases and 0 bases, with 9 bases remaining between them. CDR3 size: 13 residues. CDR1 DFQATT and CDR2 SNEGSKA come from the germline V gene (reference sequence).